This T cell receptor (beta chain) derives from a study of T cell responses to AZD1222 COVID-19 vaccine. Study background: Doses given second, at about 4 or about 12 weeks, were pooled.

TCRdb's table, derived via immunoSEQ multiplex PCR, lists solely in-frame clones and lacks some. The sample lists roughly 100,000 clones, 84% occurring once. Study results and limitations: AZD1222 recipients seropositive at baseline numbered only six.

To note about this clone: What it recognizes is unknown. A junction boundary mismatches the germline segment, possibly from a read error.

This TCR was recovered from an adult in good health. The specimen was peripheral blood, collected on day 0 of AZD1222 vaccination.

CDR3 protein: CATSGDSNSNQPQHF. The DNA of the CDR3 is TGTGCCACCAGCGGAGACAGTAATAGCAATCAGCCCCAGCATTTT. The chain is built from TRBV15 and TRBJ1-5; D might be TRBD1 (5 bases). There are 15 residues in the CDR3. Germline CDR1 is LNHNV and CDR2 is YYDKDF (reference sequence).